This TCR beta chain came from a study of control samples from healthy donors and cancer patients. Profiled with immunoSEQ multiplex PCR; TCRdb holds only in-frame clones, not every one. The sample consists of 75,000 to 90,000 clones, about nine tenths of them appearing once. This CDR3 region has 15 residues. With 7 bases clipped from V and 3 bases from J, the junction kept 7 bases outside the gene matches. Germline V gene data show CDR1 as LNHDA and CDR2 as SQIVND (reference sequence). This TCR was sampled from a woman aged 50 to 60 with colorectal cancer. The genes are TRBV19 and TRBJ2-1; TRBD1 agrees at 9 bases. Sequences were obtained from PBMCs. CDR3 coding DNA: TGTGCCAGTACTAAACAGGGGGCGGGCTACAATGAGCAGTTCTTC. It specifies CASTKQGAGYNEQFF.